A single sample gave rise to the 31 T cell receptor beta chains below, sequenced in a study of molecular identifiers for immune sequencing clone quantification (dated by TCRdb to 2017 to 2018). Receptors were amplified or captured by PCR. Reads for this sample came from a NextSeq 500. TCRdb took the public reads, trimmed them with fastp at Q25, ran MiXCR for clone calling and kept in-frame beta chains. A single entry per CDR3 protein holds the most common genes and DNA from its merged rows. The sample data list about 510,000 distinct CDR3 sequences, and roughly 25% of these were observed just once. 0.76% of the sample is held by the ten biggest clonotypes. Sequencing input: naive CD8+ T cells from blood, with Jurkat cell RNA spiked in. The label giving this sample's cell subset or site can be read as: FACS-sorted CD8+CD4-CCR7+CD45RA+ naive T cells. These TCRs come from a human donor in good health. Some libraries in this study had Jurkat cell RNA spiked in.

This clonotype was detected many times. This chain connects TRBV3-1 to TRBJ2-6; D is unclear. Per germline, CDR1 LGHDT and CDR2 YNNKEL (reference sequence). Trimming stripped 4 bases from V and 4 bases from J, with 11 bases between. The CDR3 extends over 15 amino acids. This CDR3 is CASSPGPPGANVLTF. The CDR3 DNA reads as TGTGCCAGCAGCCCCGGCCCTCCCGGGGCCAACGTCCTGACTTTC.

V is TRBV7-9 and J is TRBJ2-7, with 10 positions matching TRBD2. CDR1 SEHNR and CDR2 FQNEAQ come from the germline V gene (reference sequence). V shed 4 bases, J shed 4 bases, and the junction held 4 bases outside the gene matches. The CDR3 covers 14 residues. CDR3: CASSSSGSWYEQYF. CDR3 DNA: TGTGCCAGCAGCTCTAGCGGGAGTTGGTACGAGCAGTACTTC.

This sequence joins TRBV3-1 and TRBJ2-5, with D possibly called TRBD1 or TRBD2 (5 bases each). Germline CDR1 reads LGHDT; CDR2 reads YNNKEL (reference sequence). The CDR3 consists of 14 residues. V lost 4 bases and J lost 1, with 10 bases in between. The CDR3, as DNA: TGTGCCAGCAGCCTACCGGGGCCCCAAGAGACCCAGTACTTC. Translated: CASSLPGPQETQYF.

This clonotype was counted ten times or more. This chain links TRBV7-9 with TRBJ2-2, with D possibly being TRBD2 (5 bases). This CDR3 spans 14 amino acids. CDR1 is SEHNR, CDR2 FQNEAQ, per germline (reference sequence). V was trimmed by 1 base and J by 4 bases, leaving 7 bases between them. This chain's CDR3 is CASSLVRGTGELFF. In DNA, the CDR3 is TGTGCCAGCAGCTTAGTACGGGGCACCGGGGAGCTGTTTTTT.

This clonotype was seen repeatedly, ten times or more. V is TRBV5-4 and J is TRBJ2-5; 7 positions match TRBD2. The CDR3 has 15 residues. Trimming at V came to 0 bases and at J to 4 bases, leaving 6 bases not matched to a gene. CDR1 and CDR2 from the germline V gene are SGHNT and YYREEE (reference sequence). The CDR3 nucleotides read TGTGCCAGCAGCTTGGAGGCGGGAGTTCTAGAGACCCAGTACTTC. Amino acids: CASSLEAGVLETQYF.

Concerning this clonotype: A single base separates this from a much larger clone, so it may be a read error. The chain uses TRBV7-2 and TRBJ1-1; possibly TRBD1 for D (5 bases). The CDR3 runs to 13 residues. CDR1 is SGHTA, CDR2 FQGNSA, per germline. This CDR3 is CASSFSGYSEALF. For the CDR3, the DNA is TGTGCCAGCAGCTTTTCAGGGTACAGTGAAGCTTTGTTT.

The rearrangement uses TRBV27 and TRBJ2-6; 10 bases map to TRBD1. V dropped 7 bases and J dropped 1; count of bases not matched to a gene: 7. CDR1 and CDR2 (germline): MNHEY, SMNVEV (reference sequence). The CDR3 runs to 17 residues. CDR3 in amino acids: CASTGTGVLSGANVLTF. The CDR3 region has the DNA TGTGCCAGCACCGGGACAGGGGTCCTATCTGGGGCCAACGTCCTGACTTTC.

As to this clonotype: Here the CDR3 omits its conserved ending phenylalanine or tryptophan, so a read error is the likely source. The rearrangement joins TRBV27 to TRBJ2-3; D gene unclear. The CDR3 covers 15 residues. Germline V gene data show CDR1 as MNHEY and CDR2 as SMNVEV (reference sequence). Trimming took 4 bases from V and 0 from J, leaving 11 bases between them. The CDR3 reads CASSSGRISTDTQYL. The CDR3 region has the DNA TGTGCCAGCAGTTCCGGACGGATTAGCACAGATACGCAGTATCTT.

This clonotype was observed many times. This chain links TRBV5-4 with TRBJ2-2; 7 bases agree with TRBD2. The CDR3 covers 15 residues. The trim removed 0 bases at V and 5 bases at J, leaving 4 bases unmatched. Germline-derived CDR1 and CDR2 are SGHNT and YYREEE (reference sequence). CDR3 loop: CASSLAMGGTGELFF. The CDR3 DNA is TGTGCCAGCAGCTTGGCCATGGGAGGGACCGGGGAGCTGTTTTTT.

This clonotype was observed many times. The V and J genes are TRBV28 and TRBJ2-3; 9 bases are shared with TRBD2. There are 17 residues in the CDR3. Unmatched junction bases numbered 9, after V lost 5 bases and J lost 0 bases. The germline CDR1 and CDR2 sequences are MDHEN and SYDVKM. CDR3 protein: CASSPTWTSESTDTQYF. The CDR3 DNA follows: TGTGCCAGCAGTCCGACGTGGACTAGCGAAAGCACAGATACGCAGTATTTT.

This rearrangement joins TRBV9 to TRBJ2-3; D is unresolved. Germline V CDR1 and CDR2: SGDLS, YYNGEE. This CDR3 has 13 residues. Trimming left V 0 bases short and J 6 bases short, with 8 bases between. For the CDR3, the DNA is TGTGCCAGCAGCGTAGGACATCCCGATACGCAGTATTTT. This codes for CASSVGHPDTQYF.

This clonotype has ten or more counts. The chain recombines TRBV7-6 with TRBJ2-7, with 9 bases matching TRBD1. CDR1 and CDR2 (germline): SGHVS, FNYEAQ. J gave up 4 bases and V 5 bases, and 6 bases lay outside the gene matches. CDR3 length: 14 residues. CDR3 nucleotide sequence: TGTGCCAGCAGCCCGGGGACAGGGATATACGAGCAGTACTTC. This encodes CASSPGTGIYEQYF.

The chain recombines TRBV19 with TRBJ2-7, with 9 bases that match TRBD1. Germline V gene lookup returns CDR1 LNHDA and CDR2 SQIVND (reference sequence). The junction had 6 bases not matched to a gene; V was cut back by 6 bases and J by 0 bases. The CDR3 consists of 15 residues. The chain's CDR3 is CASSRDRGYSYEQYF. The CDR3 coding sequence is TGTGCCAGTAGCAGAGACAGGGGGTACTCCTACGAGCAGTACTTC.

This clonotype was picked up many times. This CDR3 is CASSPTGGSSYEQYF. DNA for the CDR3: TGTGCCAGCAGCCCAACAGGGGGTAGCTCCTACGAGCAGTACTTC. The chain is built from TRBV9 and TRBJ2-7; 8 nucleotides line up with TRBD1. V was clipped by 4 bases and J by 0 bases; unmatched bases: 6. The germline V gene encodes CDR1 SGDLS and CDR2 YYNGEE. The CDR3 runs to 15 residues.

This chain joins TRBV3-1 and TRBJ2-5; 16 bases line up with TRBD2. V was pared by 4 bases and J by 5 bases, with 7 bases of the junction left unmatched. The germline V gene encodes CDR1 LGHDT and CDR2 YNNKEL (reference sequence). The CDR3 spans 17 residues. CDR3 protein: CASSLTGTSGGAETQYF. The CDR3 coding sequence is TGTGCCAGCAGCCTTACCGGGACTAGCGGGGGGGCCGAGACCCAGTACTTC.

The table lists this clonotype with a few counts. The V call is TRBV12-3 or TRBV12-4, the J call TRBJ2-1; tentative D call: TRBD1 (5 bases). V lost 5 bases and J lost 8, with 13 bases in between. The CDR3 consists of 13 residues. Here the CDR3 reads CASSRDSRDEQFF. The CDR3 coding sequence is TGTGCCAGCAGTAGAGACAGCCGCGATGAGCAGTTCTTC.

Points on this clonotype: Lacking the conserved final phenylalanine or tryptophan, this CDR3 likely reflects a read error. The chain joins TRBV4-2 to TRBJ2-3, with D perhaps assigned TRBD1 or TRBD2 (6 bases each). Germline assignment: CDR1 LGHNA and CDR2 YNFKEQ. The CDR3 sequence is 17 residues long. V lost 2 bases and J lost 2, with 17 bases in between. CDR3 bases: TGTGCCAGCAGCCAAAGGGCCCCGGGGGACATCACAGATACGCAGTATATT. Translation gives CASSQRAPGDITDTQYI.

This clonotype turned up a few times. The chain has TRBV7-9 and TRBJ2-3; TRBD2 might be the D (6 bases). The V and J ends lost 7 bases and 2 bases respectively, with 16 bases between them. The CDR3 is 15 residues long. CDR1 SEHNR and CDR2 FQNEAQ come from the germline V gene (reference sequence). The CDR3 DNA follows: TGTGCCAGCACCTGGGGGGACCGACACACAGATACGCAGTATTTT. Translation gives CASTWGDRHTDTQYF.

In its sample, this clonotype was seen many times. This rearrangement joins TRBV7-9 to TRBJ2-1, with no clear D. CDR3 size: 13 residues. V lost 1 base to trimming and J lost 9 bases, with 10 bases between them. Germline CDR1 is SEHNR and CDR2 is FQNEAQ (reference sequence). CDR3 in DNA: TGTGCCAGCAGCTTAGACCTAGAAACTGAGCAGTTCTTC. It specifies CASSLDLETEQFF.

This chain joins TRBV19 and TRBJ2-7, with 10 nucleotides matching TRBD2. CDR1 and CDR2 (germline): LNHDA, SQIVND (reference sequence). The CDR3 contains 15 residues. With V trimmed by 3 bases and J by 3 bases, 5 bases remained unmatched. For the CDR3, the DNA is TGTGCCAGTAGTATTGTTGCTAGCGGGAGCTACGAGCAGTACTTC. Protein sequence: CASSIVASGSYEQYF.

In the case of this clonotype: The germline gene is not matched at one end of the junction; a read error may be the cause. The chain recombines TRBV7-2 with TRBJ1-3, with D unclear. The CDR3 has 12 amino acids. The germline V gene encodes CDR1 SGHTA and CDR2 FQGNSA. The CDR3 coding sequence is TGTGCCAGCAGCTTTTTCGGAAGCACCATATATTTT. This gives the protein CASSFFGSTIYF. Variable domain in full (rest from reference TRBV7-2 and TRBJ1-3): GAGVSQSPSNKVTEKGKDVELRCDPISGHTALYWYRQSLGQGLEFLIYFQGNSAPDKSGLPSDRFSAERTGGSVSTLTIQRTQQEDSAVYLCASSFFGSTIYFGEGSWLTVV.

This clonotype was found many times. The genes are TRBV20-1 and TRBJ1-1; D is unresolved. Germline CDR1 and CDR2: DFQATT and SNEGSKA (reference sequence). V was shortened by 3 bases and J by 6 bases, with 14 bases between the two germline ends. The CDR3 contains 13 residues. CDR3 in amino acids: CSARPPTKAEAFF. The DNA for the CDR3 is TGCAGTGCTAGGCCCCCCACAAAGGCTGAAGCTTTCTTT.

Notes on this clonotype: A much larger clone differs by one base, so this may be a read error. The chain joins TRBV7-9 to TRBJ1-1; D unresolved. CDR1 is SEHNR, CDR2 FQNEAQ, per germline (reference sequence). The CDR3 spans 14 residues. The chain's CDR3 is CTSSSTGMNTEAFF. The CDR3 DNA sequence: TGTACCAGCAGCTCGACCGGAATGAACACTGAAGCTTTCTTT. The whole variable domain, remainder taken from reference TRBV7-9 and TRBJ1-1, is DTGVSQNPRHKITKRGQNVTFRCDPISEHNRLYWYRQTLGQGPEFLTYFQNEAQLEKSRLLSDRFSAERPKGSFSTLEIQRTEQGDSAMYLCTSSSTGMNTEAFFGQGTRLTVV.

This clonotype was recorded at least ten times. CDR3: CATRRTEAFF. The CDR3 DNA reads TGTGCCACCCGACGCACTGAAGCTTTCTTT. This chain links TRBV7-9 with TRBJ1-1; D unresolved. The germline V and J ends were trimmed by 10 bases and 4 bases, with 7 bases remaining between them. The CDR3 covers 10 residues. CDR1 SEHNR and CDR2 FQNEAQ come from the germline V gene (reference sequence). Combining the CDR3 with reference TRBV7-9 and TRBJ1-1 gives the whole variable domain DTGVSQNPRHKITKRGQNVTFRCDPISEHNRLYWYRQTLGQGPEFLTYFQNEAQLEKSRLLSDRFSAERPKGSFSTLEIQRTEQGDSAMYLCATRRTEAFFGQGTRLTVV.

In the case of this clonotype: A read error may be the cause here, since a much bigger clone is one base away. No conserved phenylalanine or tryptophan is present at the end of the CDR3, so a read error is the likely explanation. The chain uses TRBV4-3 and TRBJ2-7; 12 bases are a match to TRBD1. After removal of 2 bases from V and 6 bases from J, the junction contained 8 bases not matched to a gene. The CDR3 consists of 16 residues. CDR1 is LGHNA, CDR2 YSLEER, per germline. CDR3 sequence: CASSQKTGTGGGEQYL. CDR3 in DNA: TGCGCCAGCAGCCAAAAAACCGGGACAGGGGGCGGCGAGCAGTACCTC.

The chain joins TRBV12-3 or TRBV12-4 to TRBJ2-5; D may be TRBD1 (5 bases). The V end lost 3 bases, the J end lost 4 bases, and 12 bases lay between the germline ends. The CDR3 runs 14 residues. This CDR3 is CASSLRQGAETQYF. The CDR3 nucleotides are TGTGCCAGCAGTTTGCGTCAAGGGGCAGAGACCCAGTACTTC.

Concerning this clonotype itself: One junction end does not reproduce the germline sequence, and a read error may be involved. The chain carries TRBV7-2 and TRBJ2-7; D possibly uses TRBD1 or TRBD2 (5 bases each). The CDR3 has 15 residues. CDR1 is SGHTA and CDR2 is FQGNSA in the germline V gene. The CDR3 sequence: CASSRDPGPPGEPYF. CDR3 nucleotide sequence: TGTGCCAGCAGCCGGGACCCTGGACCCCCAGGCGAGCCGTACTTC. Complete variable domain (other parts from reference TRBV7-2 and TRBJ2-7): GAGVSQSPSNKVTEKGKDVELRCDPISGHTALYWYRQSLGQGLEFLIYFQGNSAPDKSGLPSDRFSAERTGGSVSTLTIQRTQQEDSAVYLCASSRDPGPPGEPYFGPGTRLTVT.

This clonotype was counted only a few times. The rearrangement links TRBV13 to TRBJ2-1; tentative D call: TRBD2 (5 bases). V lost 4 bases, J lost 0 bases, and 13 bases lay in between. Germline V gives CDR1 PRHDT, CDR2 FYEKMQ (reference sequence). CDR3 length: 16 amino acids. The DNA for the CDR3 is TGTGCCAGCAGCTCGGGCGGAGGACGCTCCTACAATGAGCAGTTCTTC. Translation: CASSSGGGRSYNEQFF.

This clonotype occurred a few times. CDR3 in DNA: TGTGCCAGTAGTATCGAGATCTCTGGAAACACCATATATTTT. Its protein is CASSIEISGNTIYF. The rearrangement links TRBV19 to TRBJ1-3; D gene ambiguous. Germline lookup yields CDR1 LNHDA and CDR2 SQIVND (reference sequence). The V end lost 3 bases, the J end lost 0 bases, and 6 bases lay between the germline ends. The CDR3 covers 14 residues.

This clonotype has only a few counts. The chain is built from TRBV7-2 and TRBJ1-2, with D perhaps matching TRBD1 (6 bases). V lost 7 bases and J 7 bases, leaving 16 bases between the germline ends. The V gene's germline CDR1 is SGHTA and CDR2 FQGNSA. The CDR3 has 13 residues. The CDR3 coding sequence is TGTGCCAGCACCCGAGAGGGGGTGGGTGGCTACACCTTC. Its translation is CASTREGVGGYTF.

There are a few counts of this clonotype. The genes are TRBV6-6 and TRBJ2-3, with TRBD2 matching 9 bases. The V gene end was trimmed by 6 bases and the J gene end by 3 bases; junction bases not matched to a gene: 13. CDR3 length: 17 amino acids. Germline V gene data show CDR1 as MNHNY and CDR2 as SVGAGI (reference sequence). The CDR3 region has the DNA TGTGCCAGCAGCCAGTTTGTAGCGGGGGAAGGAACAGATACGCAGTATTTT. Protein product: CASSQFVAGEGTDTQYF.